What follows are 16 T cell receptor beta chains derived from one specimen sequenced in a study of blood T cell repertoires in COVID-19. Data came from immunoSEQ multiplex PCR; TCRdb stores just in-frame clones and leaves some out. The sample has fewer than 110,000 clones; just over 85% are singletons. Sample: peripheral blood. These TCRs come from a human donor in a cohort sampled during active COVID-19.

DNA of the CDR3: TGTGCCAGCAGCCAAGCTCCAGGGCAGCCCACTGAAGCTTTCTTT. Amino acid sequence: CASSQAPGQPTEAFF. This chain links TRBV3-1 (or the pseudogene TRBV3-2) with TRBJ1-1; D might be TRBD1 (5 bases). The V end lost 1 base, the J end lost 4 bases, and 13 bases lay between the germline ends. Germline lookup yields CDR1 LGHDT and CDR2 YNNKEL (reference sequence). This CDR3 region has 15 residues.

The rearrangement joins TRBV6-4 to TRBJ2-3, with D perhaps TRBD2 (6 bases). Germline CDR1 MRHNA, CDR2 SNTAGT. The CDR3 has 13 residues. V was cut by 4 bases and J by 1 base, with 6 bases left in between. The CDR3 protein is CASSASGTDTQYF. In DNA form, the CDR3 reads TGTGCCAGCAGTGCTAGCGGCACAGATACGCAGTATTTT.

The genes are TRBV4-1 and TRBJ1-1, with D maybe TRBD1 (5 bases). The CDR3 sequence is 16 residues long. Germline loops: CDR1 MGHRA, CDR2 YSYEKL. Trimming took 4 bases from V and 3 from J, leaving 18 bases between them. For the CDR3, the DNA is TGCGCCAGCAGCCCCCCCGGGGGGACGGGGGACACTGAAGCTTTCTTT. Translation gives CASSPPGGTGDTEAFF.

The rearrangement uses TRBV19 and TRBJ2-2, with 12 bases fitting TRBD2. There are 17 residues in the CDR3. V shed 7 bases, J shed 5 bases, and the junction held 11 bases outside the gene matches. Germline lookup yields CDR1 LNHDA and CDR2 SQIVND (reference sequence). The DNA for the CDR3 is TGTGCCAGTATCGAAACTAGCGGGAGGAGAGGGACCGGGGAGCTGTTTTTT. This translates into CASIETSGRRGTGELFF.

V is TRBV3-1 (or the pseudogene TRBV3-2) and J is TRBJ2-3; possibly TRBD2 for D (6 bases). V was trimmed by 4 bases and J by 2 bases, leaving 13 bases between them. Germline V lookup: CDR1 LGHDT, CDR2 YNNKEL (reference sequence). The CDR3 extends over 15 amino acids. The CDR3 spells CASSPRGADTDTQYF. In DNA form, the CDR3 reads TGTGCCAGCAGCCCGCGGGGAGCCGACACAGATACGCAGTATTTT.

V and J are TRBV28 and TRBJ2-1, with D perhaps matching TRBD2 (6 bases). V was shortened by 0 bases and J by 8 bases, with 11 bases between the two germline ends. The CDR3 loop spans 14 amino acids. Germline V gene data show CDR1 as MDHEN and CDR2 as SYDVKM. CDR3 coding DNA: TGTGCCAGCAGTTTATGGGCGGGGCCCCATGAGCAGTTCTTC. This gives the protein CASSLWAGPHEQFF.

The CDR3 region is CASSFRLAGRNEQFF. CDR3 DNA: TGTGCCAGCAGTTTTAGGTTAGCGGGAAGAAATGAGCAGTTCTTC. The rearrangement links TRBV27 to TRBJ2-1; 8 bases fit TRBD2. Per the germline V gene, CDR1 is MNHEY and CDR2 is SMNVEV (reference sequence). V shed 3 bases and J 7 bases; nucleotides not matched to a gene: 8. This CDR3 contains 15 residues.

Only a few counts were recorded for this clone. V usage is TRBV30 and J usage is TRBJ1-2; TRBD1 aligns across 7 bases. There are 13 residues in the CDR3. CDR1 and CDR2 (germline): GTSNPN, SVGIG (reference sequence). Losses at the gene ends were 4 bases for V and 2 bases for J; bases not matched to a gene: 4. As DNA, the CDR3 is TGTGCCTGGAAAGGGGACAGCAACTATGGCTACACCTTC. Amino acid sequence: CAWKGDSNYGYTF.

V gene TRBV5-4 combines with J gene TRBJ1-2, with D tentatively TRBD1 (6 bases). CDR3 length equals 13 residues. Trimming stripped 3 bases from V and 9 bases from J, with 15 bases between. Germline V gene data show CDR1 as SGHNT and CDR2 as YYREEE (reference sequence). For the CDR3, the DNA is TGTGCCAGCAGCTCCACAACAGGGTTTAGCTACACCTTC. Translated: CASSSTTGFSYTF.

This clone came up a few times. The J gene is TRBJ2-7, the V gene TRBV30; TRBD1 is a possible D gene (5 bases). The CDR3 extends over 12 amino acids. Deletions cut 2 bases from V and 3 bases from J, with 8 bases between. From germline, CDR1 is GTSNPN and CDR2 SVGIG (reference sequence). CDR3 DNA sequence: TGTGCCTGGAGTTCCGACAGCTACGAGCAGTACTTC. It translates to CAWSSDSYEQYF.

CDR3 sequence: CASSVQRGNNEQFF. The CDR3 coding sequence is TGTGCCAGCAGCGTCCAGCGGGGGAACAATGAGCAGTTCTTC. This chain links TRBV9 with TRBJ2-1; 8 positions agree with TRBD2. CDR3 length: 14 residues. Germline assignment: CDR1 SGDLS and CDR2 YYNGEE. The V gene end was trimmed by 2 bases and the J gene end by 5 bases; junction bases not matched to a gene: 3. Filled out from reference TRBV9 and TRBJ2-1, the complete variable domain reads DSGVTQTPKHLITATGQRVTLRCSPRSGDLSVYWYQQSLDQGLQFLIQYYNGEERAKGNILERFSAQQFPDLHSELNLSSLELGDSALYFCASSVQRGNNEQFFGPGTRLTVL.

The chain couples TRBV7-2 to TRBJ2-5; 14 nucleotides agree with TRBD2. There are 18 residues in the CDR3. V gave up 5 bases and J gave up 4 bases; unmatched junction bases: 12. Per the germline V gene, CDR1 is SGHTA and CDR2 is FQGNSA. Written as DNA, the CDR3 is TGTGCCAGCAGCCTACTCCTTACGGGACTAGCGGGAGCAGAGACCCAGTACTTC. The encoded protein is CASSLLLTGLAGAETQYF.

This rearrangement joins TRBV5-1 to TRBJ2-3; tentatively, D is TRBD2 (5 bases). There are 16 residues in the CDR3. The V end lost 0 bases, the J end lost 3 bases, and 14 bases lay between the germline ends. Germline V CDR1 and CDR2: SGHRS, YFSETQ. The CDR3 DNA reads as TGCGCCAGCAGCTTGGCCGGGGTCCTTTGGACAGATACGCAGTATTTT. Translating gives CASSLAGVLWTDTQYF.

Here the CDR3 DNA reads TGTGCCAGCAGCTTTCTAGCGGGAGTATCCGGTACGCAGTATTTT. Translating gives CASSFLAGVSGTQYF. This chain uses TRBV7-8 with TRBJ2-3, with 10 bases lining up with TRBD2. With 3 bases clipped from V and 8 bases from J, the junction kept 8 bases outside the gene matches. The CDR3 is 15 residues long. In germline, CDR1 is SGHVS, CDR2 FQNEAQ. The full variable domain, in which reference TRBV7-8 and TRBJ2-3 provide the parts outside the CDR3, is GAGVSQSPRYKVAKRGQDVALRCDPISGHVSLFWYQQALGQGPEFLTYFQNEAQLDKSGLPSDRFFAERPEGSVSTLKIQRTQQEDSAVYLCASSFLAGVSGTQYFGPGTRLTVL.

The chain couples TRBV5-8 to TRBJ2-1, with 13 bases identical to TRBD2. Germline assignment: CDR1 SGHTS and CDR2 YDEGEE. After removal of 5 bases from V and 9 bases from J, the junction contained 11 bases not matched to a gene. The CDR3 spans 16 residues. The CDR3 DNA follows: TGTGCCAGCAGGTCACGACTAGCGGGAGGATATACTGAGCAGTTCTTC. Amino acid sequence: CASRSRLAGGYTEQFF.

This sequence joins TRBV7-2 and TRBJ2-3; 7 positions match TRBD2. The CDR3 has 15 residues. The V segment lost 2 bases and the J segment 0 bases; nucleotides outside the gene matches: 2. Per the germline V gene, CDR1 is SGHTA and CDR2 is FQGNSA. CDR3 nucleotides: TGTGCCAGCAGCTTATCTAGCGGTAGCACAGATACGCAGTATTTT. Translated, it gives CASSLSSGSTDTQYF.